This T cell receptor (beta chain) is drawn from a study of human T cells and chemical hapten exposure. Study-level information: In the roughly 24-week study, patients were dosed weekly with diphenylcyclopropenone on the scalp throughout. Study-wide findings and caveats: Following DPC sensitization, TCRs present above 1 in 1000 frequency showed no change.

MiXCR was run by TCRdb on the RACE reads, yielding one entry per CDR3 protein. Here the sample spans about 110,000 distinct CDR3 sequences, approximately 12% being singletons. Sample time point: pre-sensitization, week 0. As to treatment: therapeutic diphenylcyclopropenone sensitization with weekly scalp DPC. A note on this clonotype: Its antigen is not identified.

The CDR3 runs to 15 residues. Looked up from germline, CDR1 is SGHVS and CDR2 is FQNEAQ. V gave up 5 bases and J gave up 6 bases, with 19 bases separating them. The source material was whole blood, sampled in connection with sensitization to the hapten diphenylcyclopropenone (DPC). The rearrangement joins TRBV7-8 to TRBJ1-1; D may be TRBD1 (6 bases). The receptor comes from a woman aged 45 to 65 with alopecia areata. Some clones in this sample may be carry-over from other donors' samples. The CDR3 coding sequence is TGTGCCAGCAGCCTTCTCCCCCAGGGGATGGCTGAAGCTTTCTTT. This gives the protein CASSLLPQGMAEAFF.